This is a list of T cell receptor beta chains from one sample in a study of beta chain features in type 1 diabetes. Using immunoSEQ multiplex PCR, the repertoire was profiled, and TCRdb retains in-frame clones only, with some absent. The sample holds hundreds of thousands of clones; 6.5% to 10% are singletons and the top ten take 0.44%. Sequenced sample: central memory CD4+ T cells from blood. All receptors come from a woman between 18 and 29 years old in good health. CDR3s include the opening cysteine and the closing phenylalanine or tryptophan. D genes are given only for firm matches. Size values are once, few and many counts, or a class for expanded clones, and some rows have none.

TRBJ2-1 | TRBV7-2 | TRBD2 | few | CASSLGREYEQFF | TGTGCCAGCAGCTTAGGGCGGGAGTATGAGCAGTTCTTC
TRBJ2-5 | TRBV9 | TRBD2 | NA | CASSVGTSGTETQYF | TGTGCCAGCAGCGTCGGGACTAGCGGGACTGAGACCCAGTACTTC
TRBJ1-5 | TRBV4-3 | NA | NA | CASSQDQYGSRPQPQHF | TGCGCCAGCAGCCAAGATCAATACGGAAGTCGGCCTCAGCCCCAGCATTTT
TRBJ2-3 | TRBV5-1 | TRBD1 | NA | CASSFRPGTGDTQYF | TGCGCCAGCAGCTTCCGTCCCGGGACAGGTGATACGCAGTATTTT
TRBJ2-1 | TRBV11-1 | NA | few | CASSKQWGHTGNEQFF | TGTGCCAGCAGCAAACAATGGGGGCATACTGGGAATGAGCAGTTCTTC
TRBJ2-5 | TRBV27 | TRBD1 | NA | CASSQQGGYGGETQYF | TGTGCCAGCAGTCAACAGGGGGGTTATGGGGGGGAGACCCAGTACTTC
TRBJ2-7 | TRBV11-2 | NA | few | CASSILYEQYF | TGTGCCAGCTCCATACTCTACGAGCAGTACTTC
TRBJ2-5 | TRBV18 | NA | few | CASSPPGVRETQYF | TGTGCCAGCTCACCACCGGGGGTCCGGGAGACCCAGTACTTC
TRBJ2-6 | TRBV21-1 | NA | many | CASSKGSGRGQSSGANVLTF | TGTGCCAGCAGCAAAGGAAGCGGCAGGGGGCAATCCTCTGGGGCCAACGTCCTGACTTTC
TRBJ2-4 | TRBV6-6 | TRBD1 | NA | CASSYSNRGNIQYF | TGTGCCAGCAGTTACTCGAACAGGGGGAACATTCAGTACTTC
TRBJ2-5 | TRBV11-2 | NA | NA | CASSRTRYGAQETQYF | TGTGCCAGCAGTCGAACACGATACGGAGCACAAGAGACCCAGTACTTC
TRBJ2-7 | TRBV4-2 | NA | NA | CASSQEGGSLASF | TGTGCCAGCAGCCAAGAGGGGGGATCCCTGGCTTCCTTC
TRBJ2-5 | TRBV7-2 | NA | NA | CASSLSPQETQYF | TGTGCCAGCAGCTTAAGCCCGCAAGAGACCCAGTACTTC
TRBJ2-5 | TRBV6-6 | TRBD2 | few | CASSRPGREGVTQYF | TGTGCCAGCAGCCGGCCAGGGCGGGAGGGGGTGACCCAGTACTTC
TRBJ2-3 | TRBV9 | TRBD2 | NA | CASSVDASGSDTQYF | TGTGCCAGCAGCGTAGACGCCAGCGGGAGTGATACGCAGTATTTT
TRBJ1-4 | TRBV2 | NA | few | CASRRRSNAEKLFF | TGTGCCAGCAGGAGACGGTCTAATGCGGAAAAACTGTTTTTT
TRBJ2-1 | TRBV7-2 | NA | NA | CASSFHRRDNEQFF | TGTGCCAGCAGCTTTCACAGGAGGGACAATGAGCAGTTCTTC
TRBJ2-6 | TRBV28 | NA | NA | CASSFGEVTGANVLTF | TGTGCCAGCAGTTTTGGTGAAGTTACTGGGGCCAACGTCCTGACTTTC
TRBJ2-7 | TRBV29-1 | TRBD1 | few | CSVKTGDEQYF | TGCAGCGTCAAGACAGGGGACGAGCAGTACTTC
TRBJ2-3 | TRBV5-1 | TRBD1 | many | CASSNGQGGSLGTDTQYF | TGCGCCAGCAGCAACGGACAGGGGGGATCCCTTGGCACAGATACGCAGTATTTT
TRBJ2-3 | TRBV11-2 | NA | NA | CASSFSFGRGDTQYF | TGTGCCAGCAGCTTCTCGTTTGGGCGAGGAGATACGCAGTATTTT
TRBJ2-3 | TRBV11-2 | TRBD2 | NA | CASSSHRGTSADTQYF | TGTGCCAGCAGCTCACACCGTGGGACTAGCGCGGATACGCAGTATTTT
TRBJ2-7 | TRBV4-2 | TRBD2 | NA | CASSPQTSWTSYEQYF | TGTGCCAGCAGCCCACAGACTAGCTGGACCTCCTACGAGCAGTACTTC
TRBJ2-7 | TRBV6-5 | NA | NA | CASSYQGTGSYEQYF | TGTGCCAGCAGTTATCAAGGAACCGGGTCCTACGAGCAGTACTTC
TRBJ2-7 | TRBV25-1 | NA | few | CASTSGTNYEQYF | TGTGCCAGCACCTCCGGGACAAACTACGAGCAGTACTTC
TRBJ2-1 | TRBV4-1 | TRBD2 | many | CASSQVPGGLAGNEQFF | TGCGCCAGCAGCCAGGTCCCCGGGGGGCTAGCGGGAAATGAGCAGTTCTTC
TRBJ2-7 | TRBV5-6 | TRBD1 | once | CASSLNRGDEQYF | TGTGCCAGCAGCCTGAACAGGGGTGACGAGCAGTACTTC
TRBJ2-6 | TRBV28 | TRBD1 | NA | CASSSIRGPGANVLTF | TGTGCCAGCAGCTCAATCAGGGGGCCTGGGGCCAACGTCCTGACTTTC
TRBJ2-7 | TRBV7-8 | NA | few | CASSFFRDSRYEQYF | TGTGCCAGCAGCTTCTTCCGGGACTCGCGGTACGAGCAGTACTTC
TRBJ2-3 | TRBV2 | NA | NA | CASHPGISTDTQYF | TGTGCCAGTCATCCCGGGATTTCCACAGATACGCAGTATTTT
TRBJ2-5 | TRBV7-8 | NA | NA | CASSRYQETQYF | TGTGCCAGTAGTCGGTACCAAGAGACCCAGTACTTC
TRBJ2-7 | TRBV4-3 | NA | few | CASSQEFPSSEQYF | TGCGCCAGCAGCCAAGAATTCCCCTCTAGCGAGCAGTACTTC
TRBJ1-4 | TRBV28 | NA | many | CASTPGGRKLFF | TGTGCCAGCACCCCAGGAGGCAGAAAACTGTTTTTT
TRBJ2-5 | TRBV19 | TRBD2 | NA | CASSIMSAGGQETQYF | TGTGCCAGTAGTATAATGTCGGCGGGAGGTCAGGAGACCCAGTACTTC
TRBJ1-2 | TRBV7-2 | TRBD1 | few | CASSSRQGVLGYTF | TGTGCCAGCAGCTCAAGACAGGGCGTTCTGGGCTACACCTTC
TRBJ2-1 | TRBV7-2 | NA | many | CASSPKGGYNEQFF | TGTGCCAGCAGTCCCAAGGGCGGTTACAATGAGCAGTTCTTC
TRBJ2-3 | TRBV28 | TRBD2 | few | CASKGTIPNRAYF | TGTGCCAGCAAGGGGACTATCCCCAATCGGGCGTATTTT
TRBJ2-4 | TRBV7-2 | NA | NA | CASSPYFLAKNIQYF | TGTGCCAGCAGCCCATATTTCCTAGCCAAAAACATTCAGTACTTC
TRBJ2-1 | TRBV9 | NA | NA | CASSRLRDEQFF | TGTGCCAGCAGCCGACTTAGGGATGAGCAGTTCTTC
TRBJ2-2 | TRBV4-3 | NA | many | CASSQDPGANTGELFF | TGCGCCAGCAGCCAAGATCCGGGAGCGAACACCGGGGAGCTGTTTTTT
TRBJ2-3 | TRBV19 | TRBD2 | NA | CATGLAGADTQYF | TGTGCCACGGGACTAGCGGGGGCAGATACGCAGTATTTT
TRBJ2-6 | TRBV19 | NA | NA | CASRNKERSGANVLTF | TGTGCCAGTAGGAATAAAGAGAGGTCTGGGGCCAACGTCCTGACTTTC
TRBJ2-1 | TRBV7-2 | NA | few | CASSLHEQFF | TGTGCCAGCAGCTTACATGAGCAGTTCTTC
TRBJ2-7 | TRBV27 | TRBD2 | NA | CASRFVGRALYEQYF | TGTGCCAGCAGATTCGTCGGGAGGGCACTCTACGAGCAGTACTTC
TRBJ2-1 | TRBV9 | NA | few | CASSVGWGAYNEQFF | TGTGCCAGCAGCGTAGGCTGGGGTGCCTACAATGAGCAGTTCTTC
TRBJ2-7 | TRBV25-1 | NA | NA | CASSEGVGVAYEQYF | TGTGCCAGCAGTGAAGGGGTAGGGGTTGCCTACGAGCAGTACTTC
TRBJ1-1 | TRBV28 | NA | NA | CASSPRERNTEAFF | TGTGCCAGCAGCCCTCGAGAGCGGAACACTGAAGCTTTCTTT
TRBJ2-6 | TRBV25-1 | NA | NA | CASSDLGHSGANVLTF | TGTGCCAGCAGTGATTTGGGTCACTCTGGGGCCAACGTCCTGACTTTC
TRBJ2-5 | TRBV5-6 | NA | few | CASSLVGRTQETQYF | TGTGCCAGCAGCTTGGTTGGCAGAACCCAAGAGACCCAGTACTTC
TRBJ1-1 | TRBV7-2 | TRBD1 | NA | CASSTRTGTYTEAFF | TGTGCCAGCAGCACCCGGACAGGGACATACACTGAAGCTTTCTTT
TRBJ2-1 | TRBV18 | NA | NA | CASSPVPGVEQFF | TGTGCCAGCTCACCAGTTCCGGGGGTAGAGCAGTTCTTC
TRBJ2-1 | TRBV28 | TRBD2 | few | CASRKGLAGVEQFF | TGTGCCAGCAGGAAGGGACTAGCGGGAGTTGAGCAGTTCTTC
TRBJ2-3 | TRBV29-1 | TRBD2 | few | CSVEFQRDTTDTQYF | TGCAGCGTTGAATTTCAGCGGGATACCACAGATACGCAGTATTTT
TRBJ2-1 | TRBV27 | NA | few | CASRKGGTVNEQFF | TGTGCCAGCAGGAAGGGAGGGACAGTCAATGAGCAGTTCTTC
TRBJ2-1 | TRBV7-7 | NA | few | CASSQGPYDNEQFF | TGTGCTAGCAGCCAGGGACCATATGACAATGAGCAGTTCTTC
TRBJ2-3 | TRBV20-1 | NA | NA | CSARGGLQYF | TGCAGTGCTAGAGGGGGTTTGCAGTATTTT
TRBJ2-1 | TRBV27 | TRBD2 | NA | CASSSLAGNNEQFF | TGTGCCAGCAGTTCTCTAGCGGGGAACAATGAGCAGTTCTTC